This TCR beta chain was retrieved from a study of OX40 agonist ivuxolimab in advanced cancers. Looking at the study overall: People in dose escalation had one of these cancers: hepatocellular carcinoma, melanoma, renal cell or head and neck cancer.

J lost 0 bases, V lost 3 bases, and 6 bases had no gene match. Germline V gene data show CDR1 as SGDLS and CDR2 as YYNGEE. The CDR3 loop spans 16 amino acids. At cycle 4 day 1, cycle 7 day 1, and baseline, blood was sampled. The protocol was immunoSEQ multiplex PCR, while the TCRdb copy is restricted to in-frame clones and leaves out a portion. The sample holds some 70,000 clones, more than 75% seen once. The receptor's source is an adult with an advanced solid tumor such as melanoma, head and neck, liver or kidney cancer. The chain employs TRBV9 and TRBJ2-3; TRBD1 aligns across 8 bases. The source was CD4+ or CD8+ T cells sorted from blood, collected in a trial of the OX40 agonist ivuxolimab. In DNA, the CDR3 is TGTGCCAGCAGCGAGCGACAGGGGAGAAGCACAGATACGCAGTATTTT. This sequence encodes CASSERQGRSTDTQYF.